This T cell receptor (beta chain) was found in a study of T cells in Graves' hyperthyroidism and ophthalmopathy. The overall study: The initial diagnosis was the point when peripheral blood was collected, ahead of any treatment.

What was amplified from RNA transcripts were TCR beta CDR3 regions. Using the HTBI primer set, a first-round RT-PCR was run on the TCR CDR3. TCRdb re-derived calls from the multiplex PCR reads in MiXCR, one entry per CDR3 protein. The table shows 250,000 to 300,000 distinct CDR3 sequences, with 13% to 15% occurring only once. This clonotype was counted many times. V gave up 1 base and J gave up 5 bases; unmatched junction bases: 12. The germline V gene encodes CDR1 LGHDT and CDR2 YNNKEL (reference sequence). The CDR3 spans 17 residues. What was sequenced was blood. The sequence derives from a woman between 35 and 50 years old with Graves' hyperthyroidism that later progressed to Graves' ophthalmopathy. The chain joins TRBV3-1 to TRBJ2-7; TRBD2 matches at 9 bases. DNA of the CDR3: TGTGCCAGCAGCCAAGCAGTAGCGGGAGTTGGATTTAACGAGCAGTACTTC. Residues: CASSQAVAGVGFNEQYF.